The rows below give T cell receptor beta chains drawn from one sample of a study of cytomegalovirus exposure and HLA in healthy donors. The protocol was immunoSEQ multiplex PCR, while the TCRdb copy is restricted to in-frame clones and leaves out a portion. This sample has about 98,000 clones, with around 72% found just once. The sequenced sample was PBMCs. The receptors were gathered from a male donor in good health and CMV-seronegative. Both conserved end residues are part of each CDR3. D genes are given only for firm matches. A clone size is listed for some rows: how often the clone was seen (once, few, many), or a class if it is expanded.

abundance	d_gene	v_gene	j_gene	CDR3aa	CDR3nt
.	TRBD2	TRBV5-1	TRBJ2-7	CASSRNSGSSAEQYF	TGCGCCAGCAGCCGAAATAGCGGGAGTTCTGCCGAGCAGTACTTC
.	TRBD2	TRBV4-3	TRBJ2-2	CASSQVGGRTDTGELFF	TGCGCCAGCAGCCAAGTTGGCGGGAGAACAGACACCGGGGAGCTGTTTTTT
.	.	TRBV29-1	TRBJ2-1	CSVEAAQASSYNEQFF	TGCAGCGTTGAAGCTGCACAGGCTAGCTCCTACAATGAGCAGTTCTTC
.	.	TRBV18	TRBJ2-7	CASSGQGKLYEQYF	TGTGCCAGCTCAGGGCAGGGAAAGCTCTACGAGCAGTACTTC
.	.	TRBV19	TRBJ1-4	CASSIEDSFATNEKLFF	TGTGCCAGTAGTATAGAAGACAGTTTTGCAACTAATGAAAAACTGTTTTTT
.	TRBD2	TRBV11-3	TRBJ2-1	CASSLQLAGYNEQFF	TGTGCCAGCAGCTTACAACTAGCGGGGTACAATGAGCAGTTCTTC
.	.	TRBV11-2	TRBJ2-7	CASSNRGTKNYEQYF	TGTGCCAGCAGTAACCGGGGGACCAAGAACTACGAGCAGTACTTC
.	TRBD1	TRBV7-8	TRBJ2-7	CASSLAGTAYEQYF	TGTGCCAGCAGCTTAGCAGGGACAGCCTACGAGCAGTACTTC
.	.	TRBV6-4	TRBJ1-1	CASRRSGSTEAFF	TGTGCCAGCAGACGCTCCGGGTCCACTGAAGCTTTCTTT
.	TRBD1	TRBV4-3	TRBJ2-1	CASSLYRGRTVDEQFF	TGCGCCAGCAGCCTCTACAGGGGGCGTACCGTTGATGAGCAGTTCTTC
.	TRBD1	TRBV6-5	TRBJ1-5	CASSEGQGNQPQHF	TGTGCCAGCAGCGAGGGACAGGGCAATCAGCCCCAGCATTTT
.	.	TRBV28	TRBJ2-7	CASSTSYEQYF	TGTGCCAGCAGCACGAGTTACGAGCAGTACTTC
.	TRBD2	TRBV19	TRBJ2-5	CASRLAGGTQETQYF	TGTGCCAGTAGGCTAGCGGGAGGGACACAAGAGACCCAGTACTTC
.	TRBD2	TRBV27	TRBJ2-1	CASNKSGGVKNSYNEQFF	TGTGCCAGCAACAAAAGTGGGGGGGTGAAGAACTCCTACAATGAGCAGTTCTTC
.	.	TRBV5-1	TRBJ2-5	CASSPPRGQETQYF	TGCGCCAGCAGCCCACCACGGGGACAAGAGACCCAGTACTTC
.	.	TRBV28	TRBJ1-6	CASSLWTQSSYNSPLHF	TGTGCCAGCAGTTTATGGACACAGAGCTCCTATAATTCACCCCTCCACTTT
.	TRBD1	TRBV7-8	TRBJ2-5	CASSLAIVSPGTAKETQYF	TGTGCCAGCAGCTTAGCGATTGTCTCGCCCGGGACAGCAAAAGAGACCCAGTACTTC
.	TRBD1	TRBV4-3	TRBJ1-1	CASSQGTGGVMNTEAFF	TGCGCCAGCAGCCAAGGGACAGGGGGCGTCATGAACACTGAAGCTTTCTTT
.	.	TRBV5-1	TRBJ2-7	CASSLGQTDYEQYF	TGCGCCAGCAGCTTGGGACAGACGGACTACGAGCAGTACTTC
.	TRBD1	TRBV18	TRBJ1-2	CASSPRTGDAYGYTF	TGTGCCAGCTCACCGCGGACAGGGGACGCCTATGGCTACACCTTC
once	TRBD1	TRBV14	TRBJ1-1	CASSAGTGLMNTEAFF	TGTGCCAGCAGCGCCGGGACAGGGCTTATGAACACTGAAGCTTTCTTT
.	.	TRBV30	TRBJ1-5	CAWSVFNQPQHF	TGTGCCTGGAGTGTCTTCAATCAGCCCCAGCATTTT
.	.	TRBV2	TRBJ2-3	CASSDGGDGDTQYF	TGTGCCAGCAGTGACGGGGGAGACGGAGATACGCAGTATTTT
.	TRBD1	TRBV5-3	TRBJ2-4	CARSLNTGGGRAKNIQYF	TGTGCCAGAAGTCTGAATACAGGGGGCGGAAGGGCCAAAAACATTCAGTACTTC
.	TRBD1	TRBV4-2	TRBJ2-7	CASSQAQGASYEQYF	TGTGCCAGCAGCCAAGCACAGGGGGCCTCCTACGAGCAGTACTTC
.	TRBD2	TRBV10-2	TRBJ2-3	CASSDFGRAGTDTQYF	TGCGCCAGCAGTGATTTCGGGAGGGCCGGCACAGATACGCAGTATTTT
.	.	TRBV9	TRBJ2-7	CASSVDPPPGEQYF	TGTGCCAGCAGCGTAGACCCCCCCCCAGGCGAGCAGTACTTC
few	.	TRBV6-5	TRBJ2-2	CASRKEVDTGELFF	TGTGCCAGCAGAAAGGAGGTGGACACCGGGGAGCTGTTTTTT
.	.	TRBV28	TRBJ1-6	CASSLYRAITSPLHF	TGTGCCAGCAGTTTGTACAGGGCCATTACCTCACCCCTCCACTTT
few	TRBD1	TRBV5-1	TRBJ2-2	CASSFGDRDTGELFF	TGCGCCAGCAGCTTCGGGGACAGGGACACCGGGGAGCTGTTTTTT
.	TRBD2	TRBV5-1	TRBJ2-6	CASSPLRLAGRSGANVLTF	TGCGCCAGCAGCCCGCTTCGACTAGCGGGGCGCTCTGGGGCCAACGTCCTGACTTTC
.	.	TRBV18	TRBJ1-5	CASSPSRDDQPQHF	TGTGCCAGCTCACCCTCGAGGGATGATCAGCCCCAGCATTTT
few	.	TRBV30	TRBJ2-2	CAWSVASFGELFF	TGTGCCTGGAGTGTTGCGAGTTTCGGGGAGCTGTTTTTT
few	TRBD1	TRBV19	TRBJ1-1	CASSQGASTEAFF	TGTGCCAGTAGCCAGGGGGCGAGCACTGAAGCTTTCTTT
few	TRBD2	TRBV29-1	TRBJ2-5	CSVDWLAEETQYF	TGCAGCGTTGATTGGCTAGCGGAAGAGACCCAGTACTTC
.	.	TRBV6-4	TRBJ2-3	CASSDEAGAADTQYF	TGTGCCAGCAGTGACGAGGCGGGGGCAGCAGATACGCAGTATTTT
few	TRBD1	TRBV5-1	TRBJ1-5	CASSFLPGQGGNQPQHF	TGCGCCAGCAGCTTCCTCCCGGGACAGGGGGGCAATCAGCCCCAGCATTTT
.	TRBD2	TRBV9	TRBJ2-2	CASTLSGGNTGELFF	TGTGCCAGCACCCTTAGCGGGGGGAACACCGGGGAGCTGTTTTTT
.	.	TRBV19	TRBJ1-3	CASSERTVSGNTIYF	TGTGCCAGTAGCGAGAGGACAGTCTCTGGAAACACCATATATTTT
.	TRBD2	TRBV27	TRBJ2-5	CASSPGLAVGAQYF	TGTGCCAGCAGTCCAGGACTAGCGGTCGGGGCCCAGTACTTC
.	.	TRBV30	TRBJ1-1	CAWSRGWYTEAFF	TGTGCCTGGAGTAGGGGCTGGTATACTGAAGCTTTCTTT